The rows below give T cell receptor beta chains drawn from one sample of a study of blood T cell repertoires in COVID-19. Assay used: immunoSEQ multiplex PCR; TCRdb lists only in-frame clones, some missing. The table lists about 220,000 clones, roughly 80% of them singletons, with 1.3% in the top ten. The sample was PBMCs or T cells enriched from blood (not recorded which). These receptors were taken from a middle-aged woman with acute COVID-19. The CDR3 runs from the conserved cysteine through the conserved F or W. D genes are given only for firm matches. For some rows the clone size is stated as once, few or many, or as a class when expanded; others skip it.

abundance	v_gene	d_gene	j_gene	CDR3aa	CDR3nt
NA	TRBV9	NA	TRBJ2-5	CASSVGGQLTETQYF	TGTGCCAGCAGCGTGGGGGGACAGCTGACAGAGACCCAGTACTTC
NA	TRBV9	NA	TRBJ2-7	CASSVQASSSYEQYF	TGTGCCAGCAGCGTCCAAGCGTCGAGCTCCTACGAGCAGTACTTC
NA	TRBV4-1	TRBD1	TRBJ2-2	CASSQDPIRQGRLSTGELFF	TGCGCCAGCAGCCAAGACCCCATCCGACAGGGCCGACTAAGCACCGGGGAGCTGTTTTTT
NA	TRBV19	NA	TRBJ2-2	CASSIVGPLGGMGLQGTGELFF	TGTGCCAGTAGTATAGTAGGGCCGTTGGGGGGAATGGGACTCCAGGGCACCGGGGAGCTGTTTTTT
NA	TRBV2	TRBD1	TRBJ1-1	CASFRTGGTEAFF	TGTGCCAGCTTTAGAACAGGGGGCACTGAAGCTTTCTTT
NA	TRBV7-8	TRBD1	TRBJ1-5	CASSSGQGAGQPQHF	TGTGCCAGCAGCTCTGGACAGGGCGCGGGTCAGCCCCAGCATTTT
NA	TRBV9	NA	TRBJ1-6	CASSVDGNNSPLHF	TGTGCCAGCAGCGTAGACGGTAATAATTCACCCCTCCACTTT
NA	TRBV19	TRBD1	TRBJ1-3	CASRTGGGNTIYF	TGTGCCAGTAGGACAGGGGGCGGAAACACCATATATTTT
NA	TRBV19	TRBD1	TRBJ2-2	CASIPHRTGRDTGELFF	TGTGCCAGTATCCCACACCGGACAGGGCGAGACACCGGGGAGCTGTTTTTT
few	TRBV21-1	NA	TRBJ2-7	CASSALFYRAPTTQYF	TGTGCCAGCAGCGCGCTATTCTACAGGGCTCCTACGACGCAGTACTTC
NA	TRBV7-9	NA	TRBJ2-5	CASSSRNQETQYF	TGTGCCAGCAGCTCCCGTAACCAAGAGACCCAGTACTTC
once	TRBV28	TRBD2	TRBJ2-5	CASRTHKTGGRRGGETQYF	TGTGCCAGCAGGACCCACAAAACCGGGGGTCGCCGCGGGGGAGAGACCCAGTACTTC
NA	TRBV18	NA	TRBJ2-1	CASSPDLLRGNEQFF	TGTGCCAGCTCACCGGATCTACTAAGGGGCAATGAGCAGTTCTTC
NA	TRBV27	TRBD1	TRBJ1-2	CATSGTDPLLGGYTF	TGTGCCACTTCCGGGACAGACCCTCTATTAGGCGGGTACACCTTC
NA	TRBV9	TRBD1	TRBJ2-1	CASSVSGTAYNEQFF	TGTGCCAGCAGCGTATCCGGGACAGCGTACAATGAGCAGTTCTTC
NA	TRBV6-1	TRBD1	TRBJ1-1	CASSEARGPKAFF	TGTGCCAGCAGTGAAGCCAGGGGGCCCAAAGCTTTCTTT
NA	TRBV15	NA	TRBJ2-5	CATSRTAEAQYF	TGTGCCACCAGCAGGACAGCCGAGGCCCAGTACTTC
few	TRBV6-2/TRBV6-3	TRBD2	TRBJ2-2	CASSRLAGGNTGELFF	TGTGCCAGCAGTCGACTAGCGGGGGGGAACACCGGGGAGCTGTTTTTT
NA	TRBV18	TRBD1	TRBJ2-3	CASSPLDRGTTDTQYF	TGTGCCAGCTCACCCTTGGACAGGGGAACCACAGATACGCAGTATTTT
NA	TRBV7-2	NA	TRBJ1-6	CASSFGGLKDNSPLHF	TGTGCCAGCAGCTTCGGGGGGCTAAAAGATAATTCACCCCTCCACTTT
NA	TRBV28	NA	TRBJ1-4	CASVTHRAREKLFF	TGTGCCAGCGTTACCCACAGGGCTCGGGAAAAACTGTTTTTT
once	TRBV7-2	TRBD1	TRBJ1-3	CASSLEVTGFGNTIYF	TGTGCCAGCAGCTTAGAGGTGACAGGGTTTGGAAACACCATATATTTT
NA	TRBV7-9	TRBD1	TRBJ2-3	CASSLMGQGTDTQYF	TGTGCCAGCAGCTTAATGGGACAGGGCACAGATACGCAGTATTTT
NA	TRBV5-6	TRBD2	TRBJ2-1	CASSIYGGYNSEQFF	TGTGCCAGCAGTATTTACGGGGGGTACAATTCGGAGCAGTTCTTC
NA	TRBV27	TRBD1	TRBJ1-4	CASSVGTGGGEKLFF	TGTGCCAGCAGTGTAGGGACAGGGGGAGGCGAAAAACTGTTTTTT
NA	TRBV27	NA	TRBJ2-7	CASSLGQTYEQYF	TGTGCCAGCAGTTTAGGACAGACCTACGAGCAGTACTTC
NA	TRBV10-3	TRBD2	TRBJ2-1	CASRLAVSSYNEQFF	TGTGCCTCCAGACTAGCGGTAAGCTCCTACAATGAGCAGTTCTTC
NA	TRBV12-3/TRBV12-4	NA	TRBJ1-1	CASSLGPNTEAFF	TGTGCCAGCAGTTTAGGGCCGAACACTGAAGCTTTCTTT
NA	TRBV19	NA	TRBJ2-4	CASSIAGAKNIQYF	TGTGCCAGTAGTATAGCAGGGGCCAAAAACATTCAGTACTTC
NA	TRBV2	NA	TRBJ1-2	CASSDVPDGYTF	TGTGCCAGCAGTGATGTTCCGGATGGCTACACCTTC
NA	TRBV24-1	NA	TRBJ1-3	CATSDAGINSGNTIYF	TGTGCCACCAGTGATGCCGGGATAAACTCTGGAAACACCATATATTTT
NA	TRBV7-8	TRBD2	TRBJ2-5	CASSSSGGARETQYF	TGTGCCAGCAGCTCTAGCGGGGGGGCCAGGGAGACCCAGTACTTC
once	TRBV9	TRBD2	TRBJ2-3	CASSEKGLAGGTSTDTQYF	TGTGCCAGCAGCGAGAAGGGACTAGCGGGCGGAACTAGCACAGATACGCAGTATTTT
NA	TRBV30	NA	TRBJ1-2	CAWSLTLNYGYTF	TGTGCCTGGAGCCTGACATTGAACTATGGCTACACCTTC
NA	TRBV3-1/TRBV3-2	NA	TRBJ2-1	CASSLSSYNEQFF	TGTGCCAGCAGTCTTAGCTCCTACAATGAGCAGTTCTTC
NA	TRBV27	NA	TRBJ1-2	CASRSAGSNYGYTF	TGTGCCAGCAGATCCGCGGGGTCGAACTATGGCTACACCTTC
NA	TRBV29-1	TRBD1	TRBJ1-1	CSVNHPQGWLTEAFF	TGCAGCGTTAACCACCCACAGGGGTGGCTCACTGAAGCTTTCTTT
NA	TRBV2	TRBD1	TRBJ2-7	CASSQGQASYEQYF	TGTGCCAGCAGTCAAGGACAGGCCTCCTACGAGCAGTACTTC
NA	TRBV4-2	TRBD1	TRBJ2-1	CASSQVGQGVGEEQFF	TGTGCCAGCAGCCAAGTTGGGCAGGGGGTAGGAGAGGAGCAGTTCTTC
NA	TRBV6-5	NA	TRBJ2-7	CASSRQVDYEQYF	TGTGCCAGCAGTAGACAGGTCGATTACGAGCAGTACTTC